Presented here are 2 T cell receptor beta chains from one specimen sequenced in a study of shared clonotypes between healthy human individuals. CD45RO-negative, CCR7-selected cells formed the naive CD8 fraction, which excluded terminally differentiated effector memory CD45RA+ cells. TCRdb's copy holds only in-frame clones and misses some; the assay was immunoSEQ multiplex PCR. The table shows roughly 2.1 million clones, with about 92% occurring only once. What was sequenced was naive CD8+ T cells from PBMCs. The source of these receptors is a man between 18 and 29 years old in good health. Some clones in this sample may be carry-over from other donors' samples.

In its sample, this clone was seen once. The chain has TRBV9 and TRBJ2-3; 8 nucleotides line up with TRBD2. The length of the CDR3 is 14 residues. CDR1 is SGDLS, CDR2 YYNGEE, per germline. V shed 4 bases and J 4 bases; nucleotides not matched to a gene: 5. CDR3 bases: TGTGCCAGCAGCCTCGCGGGAGGAGCAGATACGCAGTATTTT. Amino acids: CASSLAGGADTQYF.

The chain couples TRBV27 to TRBJ2-1, with TRBD2 identical over 9 bases. Germline V gene sequence: CDR1 MNHEY, CDR2 SMNVEV (reference sequence). The CDR3 totals 15 residues. V gave up 8 bases and J gave up 9 bases; unmatched junction bases: 14. CDR3 sequence reads: CASQDLAGEAGEQFF. CDR3 DNA: TGTGCCAGCCAAGATTTAGCGGGAGAGGCTGGTGAGCAGTTCTTC.